These T cell receptor beta chains were read from a single sample in a study of shared clonotypes between healthy human individuals. Sequenced by immunoSEQ multiplex PCR; TCRdb stores in-frame clones only, minus some. The table records 470,000 or so clones, around 80% of them present only once. Material for sequencing was PBMCs. These receptors were taken from a woman between 35 and 50 years old in good health. Some clones in this sample may be carry-over from other donors' samples. Both conserved end residues are part of each CDR3. D genes are given only for firm matches. Not all rows give a size; the values are once, few, many and, for expanded clones, a class.

j_gene | v_gene | abundance | d_gene | CDR3aa | CDR3nt
TRBJ2-2 | TRBV30 | NA | TRBD2 | CVWRARGRNTGELFF | TGTGTCTGGAGGGCCCGCGGGAGGAACACCGGGGAGCTGTTTTTT
TRBJ1-2 | TRBV7-9 | NA | NA | CASSLNTMHYGYTF | TGTGCCAGCAGCTTAAACACAATGCACTATGGCTACACCTTC
TRBJ1-3 | TRBV2 | NA | TRBD1 | CASSESGQGAGNTIYF | TGTGCCAGCAGTGAATCGGGGCAGGGGGCTGGAAACACCATATATTTT
TRBJ2-1 | TRBV10-1 | few | NA | CASRDPTSGDEQFF | TGCGCCAGCAGGGACCCGACAAGCGGCGATGAGCAGTTCTTC
TRBJ1-1 | TRBV7-2 | few | NA | CASSLLYGTTEAFF | TGTGCCAGCAGCTTACTATATGGGACCACTGAAGCTTTCTTT
TRBJ2-1 | TRBV5-1 | NA | TRBD2 | CASWREGHNEQFF | TGCGCCAGCTGGCGGGAGGGCCACAATGAGCAGTTCTTC
TRBJ2-7 | TRBV6-6 | NA | TRBD1 | CASSYSPTGAGEQYF | TGTGCCAGCAGTTACTCGCCGACAGGGGCCGGCGAGCAGTACTTC
TRBJ2-7 | TRBV6-5 | NA | NA | CASSYSPAVDEQYF | TGTGCCAGCAGTTACTCCCCCGCGGTGGACGAGCAGTACTTC
TRBJ2-2 | TRBV5-4 | NA | TRBD1 | CASSNRGPGELFF | TGTGCCAGCAGCAACAGGGGGCCCGGGGAGCTGTTTTTT
TRBJ1-4 | TRBV5-1 | NA | NA | CASSFTAATNEKLFF | TGCGCCAGCAGCTTCACAGCTGCAACTAATGAAAAACTGTTTTTT